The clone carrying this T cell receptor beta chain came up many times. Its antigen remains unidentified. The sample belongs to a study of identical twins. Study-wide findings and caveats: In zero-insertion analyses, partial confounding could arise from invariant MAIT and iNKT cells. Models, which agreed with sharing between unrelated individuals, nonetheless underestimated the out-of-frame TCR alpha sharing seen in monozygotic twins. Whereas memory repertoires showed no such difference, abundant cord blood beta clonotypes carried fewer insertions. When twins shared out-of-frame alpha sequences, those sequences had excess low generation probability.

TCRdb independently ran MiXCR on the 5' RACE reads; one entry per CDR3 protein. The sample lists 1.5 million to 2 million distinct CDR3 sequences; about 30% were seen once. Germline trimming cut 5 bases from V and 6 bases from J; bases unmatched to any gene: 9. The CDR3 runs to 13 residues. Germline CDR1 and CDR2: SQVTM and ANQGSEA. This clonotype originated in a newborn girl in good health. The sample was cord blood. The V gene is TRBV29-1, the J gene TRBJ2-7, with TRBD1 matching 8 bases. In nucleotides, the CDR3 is TGCAGCGTTACATACAGGGGGATAAGCGAGCAGTACTTC. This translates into CSVTYRGISEQYF.